This TCR beta chain was sequenced in a study of blood T cell repertoires in COVID-19. Turning to the study itself: Samples came from the United States, Italy and Spain, spanning acute and convalescent COVID-19. PBMCs, B-cell-depleted T cells, or T cells provided the cDNA or gDNA that made up the material.

Authors' processing steps: Using reference gene primer amplification, nucleated cell counts were estimated. The data were produced by immunoSEQ multiplex PCR, yet TCRdb's version contains in-frame clones alone and is incomplete. D and trimming come from the DNA, and the V and J calls and clone size come from that table. The sample yields 100,000 to 150,000 clones, about 80% seen once. This receptor was obtained from a man in his 60s with acute or convalescent COVID-19. The sample consisted of peripheral blood.

CDR3 coding DNA: TGTGCCAGCAGCTCTGGGACAGGGGGCAAAGCTTTCTTT. Its protein is CASSSGTGGKAFF. This sequence joins TRBV11-2 and TRBJ1-1, with TRBD1 matching 12 bases. V shed 4 bases, J shed 9 bases, and the junction held 3 bases outside the gene matches. Germline lookup yields CDR1 SGHAT and CDR2 FQNNGV. CDR3 size: 13 residues.